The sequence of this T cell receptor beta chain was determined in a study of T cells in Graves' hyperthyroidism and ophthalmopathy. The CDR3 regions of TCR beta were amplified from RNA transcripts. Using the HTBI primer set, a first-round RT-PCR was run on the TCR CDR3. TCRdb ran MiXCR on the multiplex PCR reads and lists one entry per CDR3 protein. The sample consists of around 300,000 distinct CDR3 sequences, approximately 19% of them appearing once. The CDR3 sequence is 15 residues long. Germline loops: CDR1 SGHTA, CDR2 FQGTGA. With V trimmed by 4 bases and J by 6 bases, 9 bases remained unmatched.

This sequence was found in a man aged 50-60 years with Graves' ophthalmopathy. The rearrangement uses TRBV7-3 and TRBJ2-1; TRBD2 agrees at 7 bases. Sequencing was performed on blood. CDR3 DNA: TGTGCCAGCAGCTCTTCGACTAGCCGTGGCAATGAGCAGTTCTTC. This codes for CASSSSTSRGNEQFF.